Presented here are 30 T cell receptor beta chains from one specimen sequenced in a study of Graves' ophthalmopathy and Graves' hyperthyroidism. Beta-chain TCR CDR3 regions were amplified from RNA transcripts. The library came from an HTBI-primed first-round RT-PCR and a second-round multiplex PCR. MiXCR, run by TCRdb on the multiplex PCR reads, gives a single entry per CDR3 protein. The table shows under 800,000 distinct CDR3 sequences, with 22% occurring only once. Sequencing input: peripheral blood. The receptors shown here come from a young woman with stable Graves' hyperthyroidism. Some clones in this sample may be carry-over from other donors' samples.

The rearrangement links TRBV3-1 to TRBJ1-1; TRBD1 agrees at 9 bases. The trim removed 4 bases at V and 5 bases at J, leaving 8 bases unmatched. The germline CDR1 and CDR2 sequences are LGHDT and YNNKEL (reference sequence). The length of the CDR3 is 15 residues. The CDR3 DNA reads as TGTGCCAGCAGCCCCCCAGGGACAGGGAGAACTGAAGCTTTCTTT. This gives the protein CASSPPGTGRTEAFF.

The table lists this clonotype with many counts. V is TRBV6-1 and J is TRBJ1-1; 8 nucleotides align to TRBD1. Trimming took 4 bases from V and 10 from J; bases not matched to a gene: 8. Germline CDR1 MNHNS, CDR2 SASEGT. The CDR3 is 13 amino acids. The CDR3 sequence is CASSGQGSMLAFF. The CDR3 nucleotides are TGTGCCAGCAGTGGACAGGGGAGTATGTTAGCTTTCTTT.

This clonotype has at least ten counts. CDR3 sequence reads: CASSLWGGTGGYEQYF. In DNA form, the CDR3 reads TGTGCCAGCAGCCTCTGGGGCGGGACAGGGGGCTACGAGCAGTACTTC. This sequence joins TRBV11-2 and TRBJ2-7, with 11 bases identical to TRBD1. CDR3 length equals 16 residues. CDR1 is SGHAT and CDR2 is FQNNGV in the germline V gene. Trimming at V came to 5 bases and at J to 3 bases, leaving 9 bases not matched to a gene.

At least ten counts were recorded for this clonotype. The chain recombines TRBV6-1 with TRBJ2-5; D might be TRBD1 (5 bases). V lost 2 bases to trimming and J lost 2 bases, with 9 bases between them. The germline CDR1 and CDR2 sequences are MNHNS and SASEGT. The CDR3 consists of 14 residues. The CDR3 here is CASSERGRQETQYF. The CDR3 coding sequence is TGTGCCAGCAGTGAAAGGGGCAGACAAGAGACCCAGTACTTC.

V and J are TRBV4-2 and TRBJ2-2; the D gene is possibly TRBD2 (7 bases). The germline V gene has CDR1 LGHNA and CDR2 YNFKEQ. Trimming stripped 4 bases from V and 2 bases from J, with 23 bases between. The CDR3 contains 19 residues. In DNA, the CDR3 is TGTGCCAGCAGCCGCCCATGGGGGGGCCCCGAGATTAACACCGGGGAGCTGTTTTTT. Amino acid sequence: CASSRPWGGPEINTGELFF.

This clonotype has at least ten counts. CDR3 sequence reads: CASRTSRVGYEQYF. Here the CDR3 DNA reads TGTGCCAGCAGAACTAGCAGGGTTGGCTACGAGCAGTACTTC. The chain recombines TRBV2 with TRBJ2-7; D is possibly TRBD2 (6 bases). Trimming pared 6 bases from V and 3 bases from J, leaving 15 bases between. From germline, CDR1 is SNHLY and CDR2 FYNNEI. The CDR3 runs 14 residues.

This clonotype occurred many times. The CDR3 coding sequence is TGTGCCAGCACCGAGTCGGGGTATTATGGCTACACCTTC. This encodes CASTESGYYGYTF. The chain is built from TRBV6-5 and TRBJ1-2, with unresolved D. The CDR3 totals 13 residues. Trimming left V 7 bases short and J 5 bases short, with 14 bases between. Germline V gene data show CDR1 as MNHEY and CDR2 as SVGAGI.

This clonotype was recorded at least ten times. The V call is TRBV12-3 or TRBV12-4, the J call TRBJ1-1; D call uncertain. The CDR3 runs to 13 residues. Trimming stripped 7 bases from V and 1 base from J, with 10 bases between. The CDR3 is CASTSDTNTEAFF. As DNA, the CDR3 is TGTGCCAGCACCTCCGACACGAACACTGAAGCTTTCTTT.

In this sample, this clonotype turned up a few times. This chain uses TRBV27 with TRBJ2-7; 8 bases match TRBD2. CDR1 is MNHEY, CDR2 SMNVEV, per germline (reference sequence). The CDR3 is 15 amino acids. V lost 6 bases, J lost 4 bases, and 11 bases stayed unmatched. CDR3 residues: CASRNRALAVYEQYF. For the CDR3, the DNA is TGTGCCAGCAGAAACAGGGCACTAGCGGTTTACGAGCAGTACTTC.

The chain uses TRBV3-1 and TRBJ2-5, with unresolved D. The CDR3 totals 15 residues. The germline V gene has CDR1 LGHDT and CDR2 YNNKEL (reference sequence). V was cut by 0 bases and J by 2 bases, with 10 bases left in between. The CDR3 nucleotides are TGTGCCAGCAGCCAAGAAAGGCCGACTCAAGAGACCCAGTACTTC. As protein: CASSQERPTQETQYF.

This clonotype showed up many times. The junction and the germline gene differ at one end; a read error may be behind it. The genes are TRBV20-1 and TRBJ2-5; 7 bases are shared with TRBD1. Looked up from germline, CDR1 is DFQATT and CDR2 is SNEGSKA (reference sequence). The CDR3 length is 14 residues. CDR3 nucleotides: TGCAGTGCTGGAGACTCCACAGGGGTGGAGACCCAGTACTTC. Encoded protein: CSAGDSTGVETQYF.

The rearrangement joins TRBV7-2 to TRBJ2-5; no firm D call. V lost 6 bases to trimming and J lost 4 bases, with 12 bases between them. The CDR3 runs to 13 residues. From germline, CDR1 is SGHTA and CDR2 FQGNSA. CDR3: CASSPVAGETQYF. The CDR3 nucleotides are TGTGCCAGCAGTCCCGTAGCCGGAGAGACCCAGTACTTC.

This clonotype was seen repeatedly, ten times or more. V usage is TRBV6-1 and J usage is TRBJ1-1; D unclear. CDR3 length: 13 amino acids. CDR1 is MNHNS, CDR2 SASEGT, per germline. V lost 1 base, J lost 6 bases, and 9 bases lay in between. CDR3 residues: CASSEGPGSEAFF. For the CDR3, the DNA is TGTGCCAGCAGTGAAGGGCCCGGGTCTGAAGCTTTCTTT.

In this sample, this clonotype turned up many times. The chain employs TRBV30 and TRBJ1-2; 9 bases agree with TRBD1. The CDR3 has 11 amino acids. Trimming removed 7 bases from V and 6 bases from J; junction bases left unmatched: 3. Germline lookup yields CDR1 GTSNPN and CDR2 SVGIG (reference sequence). The CDR3 region is CASRDRDGYTF. Written as DNA, the CDR3 is TGTGCCTCCCGGGACAGGGATGGCTACACCTTC. Full variable domain (outside the CDR3, taken from reference TRBV30 and TRBJ1-2): SQTIHQWPATLVQPVGSPLSLECTVEGTSNPNLYWYRQAAGRGLQLLFYSVGIGQISSEVPQNLSASRPQDRQFILSSKKLLLSDSGFYLCASRDRDGYTFGSGTRLTVV.

This clonotype was seen repeatedly, ten times or more. The J gene is TRBJ1-5, the V gene TRBV6-1; D is unclear. Per the germline V gene, CDR1 is MNHNS and CDR2 is SASEGT. The CDR3 runs to 15 residues. V was pared by 3 bases and J by 0 bases, with 9 bases between. The CDR3 spells CASSDGSYSNQPQHF. DNA of the CDR3: TGTGCCAGCAGTGACGGCAGCTATAGCAATCAGCCCCAGCATTTT.

This clonotype has just a few counts. V is TRBV12-3 or TRBV12-4 and J is TRBJ2-5; 10 nucleotides line up with TRBD2. The CDR3 has 16 amino acids. V was pared by 6 bases and J by 3 bases, with 10 bases of the junction left unmatched. The CDR3 DNA is TGTGCCAGCAGCGCCCTAGCGGGAGAGCTCAAAGAGACCCAGTACTTC. Translating gives CASSALAGELKETQYF.

The chain has TRBV19 and TRBJ1-5, with D maybe TRBD1 (5 bases). The V end was cut by 7 bases, the J end by 3 bases, with 16 bases between. From germline, CDR1 is LNHDA and CDR2 SQIVND (reference sequence). The CDR3 sequence is 15 residues long. CDR3 coding DNA: TGTGCCAGTACCTCCGCAGGGCTCAACAATCAGCCCCAGCATTTT. As protein: CASTSAGLNNQPQHF.

V gene TRBV28 combines with J gene TRBJ2-7; 11 nucleotides line up with TRBD2. The CDR3 contains 14 residues. The germline V gene encodes CDR1 MDHEN and CDR2 SYDVKM. V was clipped by 10 bases and J by 4 bases; unmatched bases: 9. The CDR3 spells CATLTSGVQYEQYF. In nucleotides, the CDR3 is TGTGCCACCTTGACTAGCGGGGTACAATACGAGCAGTACTTC.

The V and J genes are TRBV11-2 and TRBJ1-6, with D possibly TRBD1 on 6 matching bases. The CDR3 is 15 residues long. V dropped 5 bases and J dropped 4 bases, with 12 bases sitting between them. Germline CDR1 is SGHAT and CDR2 is FQNNGV. CDR3 sequence: CASSPGTNYNSPLHF. CDR3 coding DNA: TGTGCCAGCAGCCCCGGGACAAATTATAATTCACCCCTCCACTTT. The full variable domain, rest sourced from reference TRBV11-2 and TRBJ1-6, is EAGVAQSPRYKIIEKRQSVAFWCNPISGHATLYWYQQILGQGPKLLIQFQNNGVVDDSQLPKDRFSAERLKGVDSTLKIQPAKLEDSAVYLCASSPGTNYNSPLHFGNGTRLTVT.

There are a few counts of this clonotype. The rearrangement links TRBV6-2 or TRBV6-3 to TRBJ2-7, with D uncertain. The CDR3 loop spans 12 amino acids. V lost 7 bases, J lost 3 bases, and 10 bases lay in between. Germline CDR1 MNHEY, CDR2 SVGEGT. This CDR3 is CASNGNFYEQYF. Written as DNA, the CDR3 is TGTGCCAGCAACGGAAATTTCTACGAGCAGTACTTC.

In its sample, this clonotype was seen many times. The J gene is TRBJ1-5, the V gene TRBV2; D unresolved. The CDR3 sequence is 14 residues long. The germline CDR1 and CDR2 sequences are SNHLY and FYNNEI. V lost 8 bases to trimming and J lost 0 bases, with 11 bases between them. CDR3: CASAQLNSNQPQHF. The CDR3 DNA is TGTGCCAGCGCTCAGTTAAATAGCAATCAGCCCCAGCATTTT.

This clonotype was counted many times. The V call is TRBV28, the J call TRBJ1-2; no clear D. V gave up 3 bases and J gave up 0 bases, with 11 bases separating them. This CDR3 is 15 amino acids long. Germline V CDR1 and CDR2: MDHEN, SYDVKM. The CDR3 sequence is CASSLLDGANYGYTF. CDR3 in DNA: TGTGCCAGCAGTTTGCTGGACGGCGCTAACTATGGCTACACCTTC.

Ten or more counts support this clonotype. The V gene is TRBV29-1, the J gene TRBJ2-7; no reliable D call. V lost 0 bases and J 2 bases, leaving 5 bases between the germline ends. The CDR3 loop spans 12 amino acids. Germline-derived CDR1 and CDR2 are SQVTM and ANQGSEA. The CDR3 DNA reads TGCAGCGTTGAAGACCATCCCTACGAGCAGTACTTC. Amino acids: CSVEDHPYEQYF.

The chain is built from TRBV20-1 and TRBJ2-4, with D unclear. The CDR3 length is 13 residues. Per germline, CDR1 DFQATT and CDR2 SNEGSKA (reference sequence). V was trimmed by 8 bases and J by 1 base, leaving 12 bases between them. CDR3 amino acids: CSTKALAKNIQYF. The CDR3 coding sequence is TGCAGTACTAAAGCGCTGGCCAAAAACATTCAGTACTTC.

This sequence joins TRBV25-1 and TRBJ2-5, with 8 bases fitting TRBD1. V shed 4 bases and J 2 bases; nucleotides not matched to a gene: 6. Germline CDR1 and CDR2: MGHDK and SYGVNS. The CDR3 is made up of 15 amino acids. CDR3 loop: CASSGTGWHQETQYF. The CDR3 DNA sequence: TGTGCCAGCAGTGGGACAGGGTGGCATCAAGAGACCCAGTACTTC.

The chain is built from TRBV4-1 and TRBJ1-3; the match to TRBD1 covers 7 bases. The germline gives CDR1 MGHRA, CDR2 YSYEKL. This CDR3 region has 16 residues. The trim removed 1 base at V and 0 bases at J, leaving 3 bases unmatched. CDR3 DNA sequence: TGCGCCAGCAGCCAAGGGACAGGACCCTCTGGAAACACCATATATTTT. This encodes CASSQGTGPSGNTIYF.

This clonotype was seen ten or more times. The chain recombines TRBV20-1 with TRBJ1-2; D is unclear. The V gene's germline CDR1 is DFQATT and CDR2 SNEGSKA (reference sequence). CDR3 length: 14 residues. V was trimmed by 6 bases and J by 0 bases, leaving 14 bases between them. The CDR3 region has the DNA TGCAGTGCGCCGAACAGAAAAGCTAACTATGGCTACACCTTC. Translation gives CSAPNRKANYGYTF.

This clonotype was detected a few times. This chain links TRBV19 with TRBJ2-5, with D perhaps TRBD1 (6 bases). From germline, CDR1 is LNHDA and CDR2 SQIVND (reference sequence). This CDR3 has 14 residues. The V gene lost 8 bases and the J gene lost 5 bases, with 18 bases spanning the gap. The CDR3, as DNA: TGTGCCAGTCGCCAACTAGGGGGAACGGAGACCCAGTACTTC. Its protein is CASRQLGGTETQYF.

This clonotype appeared many times. The CDR3 spells CASRGQPPPSNQPQHF. In nucleotides, the CDR3 is TGTGCCAGCAGAGGACAGCCTCCGCCTAGCAATCAGCCCCAGCATTTT. The chain uses TRBV28 and TRBJ1-5, with D possibly TRBD1 on 6 matching bases. From germline, CDR1 is MDHEN and CDR2 SYDVKM. V gave up 6 bases and J gave up 0 bases, with 15 bases separating them. The CDR3 covers 16 residues.

The chain has TRBV7-3 and TRBJ2-7, with a possible D match to TRBD2 (5 bases). The CDR3 totals 13 residues. The germline CDR1 and CDR2 sequences are SGHTA and FQGTGA. V was shortened by 2 bases and J by 7 bases, with 12 bases between the two germline ends. The CDR3 spells CASSLRPTGEQYF. As DNA, the CDR3 is TGTGCCAGCAGCTTACGTCCTACGGGAGAGCAGTACTTC. The variable domain in full, completed from reference TRBV7-3 and TRBJ2-7, reads GAGVSQTPSNKVTEKGKYVELRCDPISGHTALYWYRQSLGQGPEFLIYFQGTGAADDSGLPNDRFFAVRPEGSVSTLKIQRTERGDSAVYLCASSLRPTGEQYFGPGTRLTVT.